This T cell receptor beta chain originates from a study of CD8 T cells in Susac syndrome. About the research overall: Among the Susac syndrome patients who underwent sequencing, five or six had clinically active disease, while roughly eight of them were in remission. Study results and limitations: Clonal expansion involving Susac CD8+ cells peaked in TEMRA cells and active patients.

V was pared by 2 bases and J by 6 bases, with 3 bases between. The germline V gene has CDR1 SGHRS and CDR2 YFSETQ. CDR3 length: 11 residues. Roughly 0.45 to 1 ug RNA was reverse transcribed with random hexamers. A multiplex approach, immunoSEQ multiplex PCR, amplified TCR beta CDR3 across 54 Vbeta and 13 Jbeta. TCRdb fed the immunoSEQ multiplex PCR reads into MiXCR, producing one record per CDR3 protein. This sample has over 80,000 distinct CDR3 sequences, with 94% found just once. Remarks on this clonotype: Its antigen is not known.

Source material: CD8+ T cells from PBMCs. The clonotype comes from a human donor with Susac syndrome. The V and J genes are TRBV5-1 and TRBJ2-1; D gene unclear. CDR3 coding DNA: TGCGCCAGCAGCTTCTTCAATGAGCAGTTCTTC. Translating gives CASSFFNEQFF.